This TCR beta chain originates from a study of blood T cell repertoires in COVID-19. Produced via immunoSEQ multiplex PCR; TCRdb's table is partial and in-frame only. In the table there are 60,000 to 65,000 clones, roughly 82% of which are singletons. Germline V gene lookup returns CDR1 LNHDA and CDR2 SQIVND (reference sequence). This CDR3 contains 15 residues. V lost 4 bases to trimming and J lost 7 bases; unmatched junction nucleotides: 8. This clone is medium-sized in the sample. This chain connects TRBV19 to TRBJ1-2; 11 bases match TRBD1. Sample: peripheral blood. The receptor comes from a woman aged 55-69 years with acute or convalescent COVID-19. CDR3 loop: CASSTGDRGKSGYTF. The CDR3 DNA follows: TGTGCCAGTAGTACGGGGGACAGGGGGAAAAGTGGCTACACCTTC.